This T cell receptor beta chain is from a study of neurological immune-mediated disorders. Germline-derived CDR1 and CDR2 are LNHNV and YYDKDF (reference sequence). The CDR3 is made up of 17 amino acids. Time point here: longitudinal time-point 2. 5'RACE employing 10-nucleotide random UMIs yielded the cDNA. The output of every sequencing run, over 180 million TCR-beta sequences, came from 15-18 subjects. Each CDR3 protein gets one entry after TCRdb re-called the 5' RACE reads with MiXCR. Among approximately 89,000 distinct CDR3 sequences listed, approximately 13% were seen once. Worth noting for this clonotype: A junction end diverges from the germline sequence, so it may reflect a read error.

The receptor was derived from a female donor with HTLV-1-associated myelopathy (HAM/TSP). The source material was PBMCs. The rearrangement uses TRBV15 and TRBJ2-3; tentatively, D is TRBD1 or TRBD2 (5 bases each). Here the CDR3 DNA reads TGTGCCACCAGCCCCCGGGGCCGGGTGGGCAGTTCGGATACTCAGTATTTT. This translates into CATSPRGRVGSSDTQYF.